This T cell receptor beta chain was observed in a study of cytomegalovirus exposure and HLA in healthy donors. Whole-study findings and limits: Overall, about 160 TCR beta chains were annotated as cytomegalovirus-associated. Equally common other TCR beta chains were less clonally expanded than HLA-associated ones, a later analysis found. About 87% or about 30% of the time was how often most TCR beta V segments were productive, according to an earlier analysis.

Germline V lookup: CDR1 SNHLY, CDR2 FYNNEI. This CDR3 contains 14 residues. Donors counted as nominally healthy when sampled, yet unrecorded immune exposures were likely. 60 Vbeta and 13 Jbeta primers were used in PCR. The method was immunoSEQ multiplex PCR; TCRdb's version includes in-frame clones alone and lacks a portion of them. This table holds about 130,000 clones, around 78% found once. A note on this clone: Its target is not known. Germline and junction disagree at one end, which may indicate a read error. Other nucleotide sequences in the sample specify the same CDR3.

The sequenced sample was PBMCs. This chain joins TRBV2 and TRBJ1-6; 7 bases fit TRBD1. The clonotype was recovered from a man between 18 and 35 years old in good health and CMV-seropositive. The CDR3 spells CASSETGKGSPLHF. CDR3 nucleotides: TGTGCCAGCAGTGAGACAGGGAAAGGTTCACCTCTCCACTTT.